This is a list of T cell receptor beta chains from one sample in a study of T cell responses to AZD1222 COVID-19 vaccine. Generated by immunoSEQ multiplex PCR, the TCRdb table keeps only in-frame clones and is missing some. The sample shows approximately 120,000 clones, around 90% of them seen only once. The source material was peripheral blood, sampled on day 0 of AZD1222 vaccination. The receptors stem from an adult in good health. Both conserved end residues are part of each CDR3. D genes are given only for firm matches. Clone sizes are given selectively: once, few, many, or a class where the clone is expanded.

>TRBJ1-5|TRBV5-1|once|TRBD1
TGCGCCAGCAGCCTGGATGGACAGGGTCTAGGCAATCAGCCCCAGCATTTT
CASSLDGQGLGNQPQHF
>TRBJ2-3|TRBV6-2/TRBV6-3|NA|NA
TGTGCCAGCAGTTACCTCGGCGGAGCCCAGCAGTATTTT
CASSYLGGAQQYF
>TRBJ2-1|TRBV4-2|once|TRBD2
TGTGCCAGCAGCCAAGGTCACGGGAGGGGGATCAATGAGCAGTTCTTC
CASSQGHGRGINEQFF
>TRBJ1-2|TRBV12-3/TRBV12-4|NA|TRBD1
TGTGCCAGCAGGCAGGGGGCTAACTATGGCTACACCTTC
CASRQGANYGYTF
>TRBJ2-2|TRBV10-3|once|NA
TGTGCCACCTCGGGACAGAACACCGGGGAGCTGTTTTTT
CATSGQNTGELFF
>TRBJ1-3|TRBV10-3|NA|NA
TGTGCCATCAGCCCCCGAGAAGGGAGCTCTGGAAACACCATATATTTT
CAISPREGSSGNTIYF
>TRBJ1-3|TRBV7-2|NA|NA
TGTGCCAGCAGCCCATACATTGGAAGCTCTGGAAACACCATATATTTT
CASSPYIGSSGNTIYF
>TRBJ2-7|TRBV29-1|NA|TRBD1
TGCAGCGTCTCTCAGACAGGGGGCTCCTACGAGCAGTACTTC
CSVSQTGGSYEQYF
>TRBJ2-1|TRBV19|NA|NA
TGTGCCTCCAGGGCCTACAATGAGCAGTTCTTC
CASRAYNEQFF
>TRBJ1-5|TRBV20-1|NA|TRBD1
TGCAGTGCTAGTACAGGGGGCTCGAGCAATCAGCCCCAGCATTTT
CSASTGGSSNQPQHF
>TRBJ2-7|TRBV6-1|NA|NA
TGTGCCAGCAGTTATAGCTCCTACGAGCAGTACTTC
CASSYSSYEQYF
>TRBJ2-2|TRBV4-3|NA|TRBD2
TGCGCCAGCAGCCAAGAACGGGGGGCGAACACCGGGGAGCTGTTTTTT
CASSQERGANTGELFF
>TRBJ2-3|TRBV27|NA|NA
TGTGCCAGCAGTTTATACCGGCCCCGGGGCACAGATACGCAGTATTTT
CASSLYRPRGTDTQYF
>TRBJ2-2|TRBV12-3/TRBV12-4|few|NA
TGTGCCAGCAGCCGACAGACCGGGGAGCTGTTTTTT
CASSRQTGELFF
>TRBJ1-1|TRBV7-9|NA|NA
TGTGCCAGCAGCTTAGATCAGGACACTGAAGCTTTCTTT
CASSLDQDTEAFF
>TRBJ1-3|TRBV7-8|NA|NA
TGTGCCAGCAGCTTAACGGAAGGTGGCACCATATATTTT
CASSLTEGGTIYF
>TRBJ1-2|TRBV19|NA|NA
TGTGCCAGTAGTATAAATGAGGGGTCGGAGAATGGCTACACCTTC
CASSINEGSENGYTF
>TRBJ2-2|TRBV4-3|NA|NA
TGCGCCAGCAGCCAAGATTATTCTGAGCGGGAGCTGTTTTTT
CASSQDYSERELFF
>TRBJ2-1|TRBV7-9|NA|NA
TGTGCCAGCACCCCGCCCGGGACTCATTCCTACAATGAGCAGTTCTTC
CASTPPGTHSYNEQFF
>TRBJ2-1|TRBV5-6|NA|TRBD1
TGTGCCAGCAGCCGAGGGACAGGGGCCCTGTTCTTC
CASSRGTGALFF
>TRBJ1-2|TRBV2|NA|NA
TGTGCCAGCAGTGTCTGGGACCGTAATGGAGGCTACACCTTC
CASSVWDRNGGYTF
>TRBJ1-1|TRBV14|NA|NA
TGTGCCAGCAGCCAGGTCACAGCCGTTTGGGGAGCTTTCTTT
CASSQVTAVWGAFF
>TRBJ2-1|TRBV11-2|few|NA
TGTGCCAGCAGCTTATTCAGGGTCGGTGAGCAGTTCTTC
CASSLFRVGEQFF
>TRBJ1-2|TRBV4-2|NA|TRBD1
TGTGCCAGCAGCCAAACAGGGGGCTCTGGCTACACCTTC
CASSQTGGSGYTF
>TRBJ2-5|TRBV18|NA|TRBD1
TGTGCCAGCTCACCCGGGACAGGGAACGACCCCCAGTACTTC
CASSPGTGNDPQYF
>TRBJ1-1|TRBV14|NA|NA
TGTGCCAGCAGCCAAGAGGGGCGGCAGGGGCCCTTGAACACTGAAGCTTTCTTT
CASSQEGRQGPLNTEAFF
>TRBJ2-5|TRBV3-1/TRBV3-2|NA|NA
TGTGCCAGCAGCCGGGGGCCTAGCCAAGAGACCCAGTACTTC
CASSRGPSQETQYF
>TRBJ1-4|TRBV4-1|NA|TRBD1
TGCGCCAGCAGCCAGGGCGACAGGGGGGAAAAACTGTTTTTT
CASSQGDRGEKLFF
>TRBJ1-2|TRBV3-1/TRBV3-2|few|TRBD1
TGTGCCAGCAGCCAGGGAGGGGGCACGGGTGGCTACACCTTC
CASSQGGGTGGYTF
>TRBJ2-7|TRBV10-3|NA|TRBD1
TGTGCCATCAGTCTTTCCTCCGGGACAGGGGTATCCTACGAGCAGTACTTC
CAISLSSGTGVSYEQYF
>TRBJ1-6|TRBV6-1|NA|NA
TGTGCCAGCAGTGAAGCGGGCCCCCCGAGGGCATCACCCCTCCACTTT
CASSEAGPPRASPLHF
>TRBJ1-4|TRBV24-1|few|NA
TGTGCCACCAGTGATCCCTATGCAACTAATGAAAAACTGTTTTTT
CATSDPYATNEKLFF
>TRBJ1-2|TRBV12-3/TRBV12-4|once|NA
TGTGCCAGCAGTTTTGTCAGGGATGGCTACACCTTC
CASSFVRDGYTF
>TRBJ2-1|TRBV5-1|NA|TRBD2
TGCGCCAGCAGGCCAACGGGGGGTATTAACTACAATGAGCAGTTCTTC
CASRPTGGINYNEQFF
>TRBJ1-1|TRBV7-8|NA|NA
TGTGCCAGCAGCGCTAGCGGTACGTTAACTGAAGCTTTCTTT
CASSASGTLTEAFF
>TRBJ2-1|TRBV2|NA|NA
TGTGCCAGCAAAGATAGGGGGGGAGACTCCTACAATGAGCAGTTCTTC
CASKDRGGDSYNEQFF
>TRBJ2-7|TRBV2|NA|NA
TGTGCCAGCAGTGAACTTGTAGGGAGGTCGGACGAGCAGTACTTC
CASSELVGRSDEQYF
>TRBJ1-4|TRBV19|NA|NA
TGTGCCAGTACCCCGGGACCCCCGCAGGATAATGAAAAACTGTTTTTT
CASTPGPPQDNEKLFF
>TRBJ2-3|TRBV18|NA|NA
TGTGCCAGCACCAGAGGGGTCGGCTTGGGGGATACGCAGTATTTT
CASTRGVGLGDTQYF
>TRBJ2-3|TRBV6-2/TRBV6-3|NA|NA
TGTGCCAGCAGTTACGGAGAACAGCACACAGATACGCAGTATTTT
CASSYGEQHTDTQYF
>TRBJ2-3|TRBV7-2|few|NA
TGTGCCAGCAGCAGACAAGTTAGCACAGATACGCAGTATTTT
CASSRQVSTDTQYF
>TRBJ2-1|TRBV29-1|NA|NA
TGCAGCACAGGAGGGCAGGGGAGGAGGAATGAGCAGTTCTTC
CSTGGQGRRNEQFF
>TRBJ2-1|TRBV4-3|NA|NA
TGCGCCAGCAGCCAAGGGCAGGGGAACTACAATGAGCAGTTCTTC
CASSQGQGNYNEQFF
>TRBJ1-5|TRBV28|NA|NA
TGTGCCAGCAGTCCGCGTCACAATTGGAGCAATCAGCCCCAGCATTTT
CASSPRHNWSNQPQHF
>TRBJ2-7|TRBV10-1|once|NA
TGCGCCAGCAGTGAGTCTATCCCGCCCAAGGGCACAAAAACCTACGAGCAGTACTTC
CASSESIPPKGTKTYEQYF
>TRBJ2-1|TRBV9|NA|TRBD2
TGTGCCAGCAGCACAAGCTTAGCGGGGGCCTACAATGAGCAGTTCTTC
CASSTSLAGAYNEQFF
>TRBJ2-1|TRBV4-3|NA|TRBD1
TGCGCCAGCAGCCAACATCCGACAGGGGGTAATGAGCAGTTCTTC
CASSQHPTGGNEQFF
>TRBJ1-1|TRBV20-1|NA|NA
TGCAGTGCTAGTGGTTTTGGGGGGCATGTCACTGAAGCTTTCTTT
CSASGFGGHVTEAFF
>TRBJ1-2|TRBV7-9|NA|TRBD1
TGTGCCAGCAGCCTGACAGGGTACTATGGCTACACCTTC
CASSLTGYYGYTF
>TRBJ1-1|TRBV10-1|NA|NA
TGCGCCAGCATCGTTTGGGGTGAAGCTTTCTTT
CASIVWGEAFF
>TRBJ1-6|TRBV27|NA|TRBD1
TGTGCCAGCACGGACAGGTCTCCCTTTAATTCACCCCTCCACTTT
CASTDRSPFNSPLHF
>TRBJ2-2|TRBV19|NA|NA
TGTGCCAGTAGTTCGGCTGGTAGAGGGTCGGACACCGGGGAGCTGTTTTTT
CASSSAGRGSDTGELFF
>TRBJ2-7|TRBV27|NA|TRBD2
TGTGCCAGCAGTCCTGCTCGGGGGGAAAGGTTCGAGCAGTACTTC
CASSPARGERFEQYF
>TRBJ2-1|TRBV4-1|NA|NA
TGCGCCAGCAGCCAAGAAGGGAAAAACCGATACAATGAGCAGTTCTTC
CASSQEGKNRYNEQFF